This T cell receptor (beta chain) was profiled in a study of T cells after yellow fever vaccination (dated by TCRdb to about 2019). Regarding the research as a whole: The SMART-Seq v4 Ultra Low Input RNA kit was used to prepare libraries from fractions with low cell numbers. Two healthy male donors made up the cohort, one aged 18 to 29 years and the other aged 30 to 40 years. To follow T-cell clones before and after primary and booster YFV17D yellow fever vaccination, bulk TCR alpha and beta repertoires were sequenced over time. Bulk PBMC replicates and cell subsets were isolated from blood drawn at multiple timepoints before and after both primary and secondary immunization. The study at large found these results: Because abundant contaminating clonotypes from the bulk population could be contained in FACS-sorted repertoires, computational filtering was required. The secondary T-cell response was found to be weaker but faster than the primary response, with a peak reached on day 5 rather than on day 15. Because the study included only two donors, the extent to which the findings can be generalized is limited. A small share of clonotypes was detected in both CD4 and CD8 compartments, with the overlap likely arising from convergent recombination. After the booster, most clones that had expanded after primary vaccination were detected again (approximately 95% of CD4 and roughly nine tenths of CD8), suggesting broad maintenance of memory.

This clonotype came up many times. Its antigen target is currently unknown. It has no much larger one-base neighbor in the sample; base qualities were not kept. According to the study, the label for this sample's treatment or condition signals: live attenuated yellow fever vaccine strain. PBMCs were isolated from peripheral blood using a standard Ficoll-Paque protocol. CD4 and CD8 T-cell fractions were isolated with Dynabeads CD4 and CD8 positive selection kits. RNA was extracted with TriZol from bulk PBMCs, CD4 and CD8 fractions, and dextramer-positive and dextramer-negative fractions. Compared with germline, V lacks 4 bases and J lacks 8 bases; bases without a gene match: 9. The germline V gene yields SGHRS for CDR1 and YFSETQ for CDR2. Measured from the cysteine to the phenylalanine, the CDR3 is 16 residues long. The sequence is cut down to CDR3 DNA, 48 bases in frame from base 1. Synthesis of TCR cDNA relied on 5'RACE template switching, a step that introduced a universal primer site along with unique molecular identifiers. Priming for cDNA synthesis came from both the TCR alpha and TCR beta constant segments. Library amplification involved two PCR steps, and the second step added sample barcodes and sequencing adapters. Libraries were sequenced on Illumina HiSeq 2500 (2x100 bp) or NovaSeq (2x150 bp). The authors' analysis ran thus. Reads were demultiplexed and collapsed into UMI consensus sequences with MIGEC, and V(D)J alignment was performed with MiXCR. Using edgeR on replicate PBMC samples, clonotypes were called vaccine-responding if FDR was below 0.01 and the log2 fold change was above 5 up to day 15. Each bulk clonotype received a CD4 or CD8 identity based on whether the sequenced CD4 or CD8 repertoire contained that clonotype at higher abundance. TCRdb reprocessed the public reads (quality trimming at Q25 with fastp, clone calling with MiXCR) and kept in-frame beta chains. Rows are unified per CDR3 protein, each entry keeping the most common DNA and genes. The V and J calls reflect TCRdb's pipeline rather than the authors' work. The table for this sample lists about 74,000 distinct CDR3 sequences; 7.1% of them were counted only once. The ten most abundant clones make up roughly 33% of the sample.

This specimen was CD8+ T cells sorted from PBMCs, taken roughly 5 days after the first yellow fever vaccination. This chain joins TRBV5-1 to TRBJ2-1; TRBD2 aligns with 13 central bases. The source of this sequence is a man aged 18 to 29 who received the YFV17D yellow fever vaccine. The DNA sequence is TGCGCCAGCAGCCCGGGGACTAGCGGGGAAGGGGATGAGCAGTTCTTC. Translated, this is CASSPGTSGEGDEQFF. With the rest looked up from the reference TRBV5-1 and TRBJ2-1 genes rather than sequenced, the full variable domain is KAGVTQTPRYLIKTRGQQVTLSCSPISGHRSVSWYQQTPGQGLQFLFEYFSETQRNKGNFPGRFSGRQFSNSRSEMNVSTLELGDSALYLCASSPGTSGEGDEQFFGPGTRLTVL.